The 10 T cell receptor beta chains given below trace back to one sample, sequenced in a study of T cell repertoires in cytomegalovirus infection. These receptors are not linked to any known antigen. From the reads, TCRdb called clonotypes with MiXCR, one entry per CDR3 protein. Among about 700,000 distinct CDR3 sequences listed, approximately 33% were seen once. The input for sequencing was cultured PBMCs, taken from culture after CMV antigen stimulation. These receptors came from a human donor in good health (CMV status not recorded). Some clones in this sample may be carry-over from other donors' samples.

The gene calls are TRBV6-2 or TRBV6-3 and TRBJ2-7; D gene ambiguous. Germline V gene sequence: CDR1 MNHEY, CDR2 SVGEGT. V lost 6 bases and J 3 bases, leaving 9 bases between the germline ends. This CDR3 contains 12 residues. This CDR3 reads CASSHRSYEQYF. The CDR3, as DNA: TGTGCCAGCAGCCATCGGAGCTACGAGCAGTACTTC.

The table lists this clonotype with a few counts. The chain recombines TRBV19 with TRBJ2-2; TRBD1 aligns across 8 bases. The CDR3 covers 16 residues. V shed 7 bases and J 1 base; nucleotides not matched to a gene: 8. Germline values: CDR1 LNHDA, CDR2 SQIVND (reference sequence). The CDR3 spells CASTVTGAGNTGELFF. The CDR3 bases are TGTGCCAGTACCGTGACAGGGGCGGGGAACACCGGGGAGCTGTTTTTT. Full variable domain (outside the CDR3, taken from reference TRBV19 and TRBJ2-2): DGGITQSPKYLFRKEGQNVTLSCEQNLNHDAMYWYRQDPGQGLRLIYYSQIVNDFQKGDIAEGYSVSREKKESFPLTVTSAQKNPTAFYLCASTVTGAGNTGELFFGEGSRLTVL.

The rearrangement links TRBV19 to TRBJ1-6, with 7 bases fitting TRBD1. The CDR3 is made up of 14 amino acids. The germline CDR1 and CDR2 sequences are LNHDA and SQIVND (reference sequence). The J segment lost 6 bases and the V segment lost 7 bases, leaving 6 bases of the junction unmatched. CDR3: CASNNRGFNSPLHF. The CDR3 DNA follows: TGTGCCAGTAACAACAGGGGATTTAATTCACCCCTCCACTTT. Using reference TRBV19 and TRBJ1-6 for the parts outside the CDR3, the full variable domain is DGGITQSPKYLFRKEGQNVTLSCEQNLNHDAMYWYRQDPGQGLRLIYYSQIVNDFQKGDIAEGYSVSREKKESFPLTVTSAQKNPTAFYLCASNNRGFNSPLHFGNGTRLTVT.

This chain uses TRBV20-1 with TRBJ2-1; a weak D match, TRBD2 (5 bases). The CDR3 covers 13 residues. Trimming shortened V by 3 bases and J by 3 bases, and 9 bases separated the two germline ends. Per the germline V gene, CDR1 is DFQATT and CDR2 is SNEGSKA (reference sequence). In DNA, the CDR3 is TGCAGTGCTAGCCCAGGACTCTACAATGAGCAGTTCTTC. This gives the protein CSASPGLYNEQFF.

A single count supports this clonotype. A read error may account for a junction end that differs from germline. This chain joins TRBV6-2 or TRBV6-3 and TRBJ1-1; D ambiguous. The CDR3 is 13 amino acids. Per germline, CDR1 MNHEY and CDR2 SVGEGT. The CDR3 DNA reads as TGTTCCAGCAGTTACGGCCAAAACACTGAAGCTTTCTTT. Translating gives CSSSYGQNTEAFF.

This chain links TRBV15 with TRBJ1-1, with TRBD1 identical over 8 bases. The trim removed 5 bases at V and 1 base at J, leaving 12 bases unmatched. The CDR3 length is 17 residues. The germline CDR1 and CDR2 sequences are LNHNV and YYDKDF (reference sequence). CDR3 region: CATSPTRQGAGNTEAFF. In nucleotides, the CDR3 is TGTGCCACCAGCCCGACCAGGCAGGGGGCCGGGAACACTGAAGCTTTCTTT.

This chain connects TRBV4-3 to TRBJ1-1; unclear D gene. CDR1 is LGHNA and CDR2 is YSLEER in the germline V gene. The CDR3 is made up of 16 amino acids. Trimming left V 0 bases short and J 7 bases short, with 18 bases between. The CDR3 protein is CASSQDWARSPLEAFF. The CDR3 bases are TGCGCCAGCAGCCAAGATTGGGCCAGATCCCCCCTTGAAGCTTTCTTT.

Only a few counts were recorded for this clonotype. This rearrangement joins TRBV6-1 to TRBJ1-5; TRBD1 might be the D (6 bases). Germline loops: CDR1 MNHNS, CDR2 SASEGT. CDR3 size: 14 residues. Trimming left V 3 bases short and J 5 bases short, with 11 bases between. This CDR3 is CASSDVQGYQPQHF. The DNA for the CDR3 is TGTGCCAGCAGTGACGTACAGGGTTATCAGCCCCAGCATTTT.

This chain links TRBV30 with TRBJ2-7, with D possibly being TRBD2 (5 bases). V lost 7 bases, J lost 1 base, and 11 bases lay in between. Germline values: CDR1 GTSNPN, CDR2 SVGIG (reference sequence). This CDR3 is 12 amino acids long. The CDR3, as DNA: TGTGCCTACAGCGGATATTCCTACGAGCAGTACTTC. Encoded protein: CAYSGYSYEQYF.

The V call is TRBV28, the J call TRBJ2-5; 8 bases map to TRBD1. The V and J ends lost 10 bases and 5 bases, in that order; junction bases with no gene match: 15. Germline V gives CDR1 MDHEN, CDR2 SYDVKM. CDR3 length equals 15 residues. The CDR3 DNA is TGTGCCACCAAGGCGGGTCCAGGGGGCGACGAGACCCAGTACTTC. Translation: CATKAGPGGDETQYF.